This is a list of T cell receptor beta chains from one sample in a study of T cells in pancreatic ductal adenocarcinoma. TCRdb keeps only in-frame clones here, not all; method: immunoSEQ multiplex PCR. The table shows around 100,000 clones, with nearly 95% occurring only once. Material: PBMCs. These receptors all stem from a human donor with pancreatic ductal adenocarcinoma. Both conserved end residues are part of each CDR3. A D gene is named only where the DNA matches it firmly. Some rows mark clone size as missing; the rest say once, few, many or name a class of expanded clone.

abundance	d_gene	v_gene	j_gene	CDR3aa	CDR3nt
-	-	TRBV11-2	TRBJ2-1	CASSFLKRGSYNEQFF	TGTGCCAGCAGCTTCTTGAAACGAGGGTCCTACAATGAGCAGTTCTTC
few	-	TRBV29-1	TRBJ2-4	CSVEEGQVVDF	TGCAGCGTTGAAGAGGGGCAGGTCGTGGACTTC
-	-	TRBV20-1	TRBJ2-7	CSATGAYEQYF	TGCAGTGCTACAGGGGCATACGAGCAGTACTTC
-	-	TRBV25-1	TRBJ2-1	CASSEWGETRGNEQFF	TGTGCCAGCAGTGAATGGGGAGAGACTAGGGGCAATGAGCAGTTCTTC
-	TRBD2	TRBV5-1	TRBJ2-1	CASSFYSGGFNEQFF	TGCGCCAGCAGCTTCTATAGCGGGGGATTCAATGAGCAGTTCTTC
-	TRBD1	TRBV29-1	TRBJ2-7	CSVMTGASYEQYF	TGCAGCGTTATGACAGGGGCCTCCTACGAGCAGTACTTC
few	-	TRBV5-1	TRBJ2-7	CASSLAQSRFTYEQYF	TGCGCCAGCAGCTTGGCCCAGAGCAGGTTTACCTACGAGCAGTACTTC
-	TRBD2	TRBV9	TRBJ2-7	CASSVGGGLAPYYEQYF	TGTGCCAGCAGCGTAGGGGGGGGACTAGCTCCATACTACGAGCAGTACTTC
-	-	TRBV7-6	TRBJ2-7	CASSLDDGDSYEQYF	TGTGCCAGCAGCTTAGATGACGGGGACTCCTACGAGCAGTACTTC
-	-	TRBV28	TRBJ1-2	CASTLGDYGYTF	TGTGCCAGCACTCTAGGGGACTATGGCTACACCTTC
-	-	TRBV4-1	TRBJ2-1	CASSQEGRGRALNEQFF	TGCGCCAGCAGCCAAGAGGGAAGGGGGAGGGCCTTGAATGAGCAGTTCTTC
-	TRBD1	TRBV11-2	TRBJ1-2	CASSHPVTGVYGYTF	TGTGCCAGCAGCCATCCGGTGACAGGGGTCTATGGCTACACCTTC
-	-	TRBV9	TRBJ2-5	CASSVGTEETQYF	TGTGCCAGCAGCGTAGGGACAGAAGAGACCCAGTACTTC
-	TRBD2	TRBV5-1	TRBJ2-7	CASSLEKPAGGLYEQYF	TGCGCCAGCAGCTTGGAGAAGCCGGCGGGAGGGCTCTACGAGCAGTACTTC
-	TRBD1	TRBV7-6	TRBJ2-1	CASSPGTGKYYNEQFF	TGTGCCAGCAGCCCAGGGACAGGGAAATATTACAATGAGCAGTTCTTC
-	-	TRBV7-9	TRBJ2-7	CASSYRQDEQYF	TGTGCCAGCAGCTACCGACAGGACGAGCAGTACTTC
-	-	TRBV2	TRBJ2-7	CASRQRGISSYEQYF	TGTGCCAGCAGGCAGAGGGGGATCAGCTCCTACGAGCAGTACTTC
-	-	TRBV18	TRBJ2-1	CASSPLVDNEQFF	TGTGCCAGCTCACCATTGGTAGACAATGAGCAGTTCTTC
-	-	TRBV10-3	TRBJ1-1	CAISERGNTEAFF	TGTGCCATCAGTGAGCGGGGGAACACTGAAGCTTTCTTT
-	-	TRBV5-6	TRBJ2-3	CASSGGDTQYF	TGTGCCAGCTCAGGAGGAGATACGCAGTATTTT
-	-	TRBV7-9	TRBJ2-7	CASSFRLGGEQYF	TGTGCCAGCAGCTTCCGACTGGGGGGCGAGCAGTACTTC
-	-	TRBV6-5	TRBJ2-5	CASSFTGPWEVETQYF	TGTGCCAGCAGTTTTACGGGACCCTGGGAGGTAGAGACCCAGTACTTC
few	-	TRBV2	TRBJ2-6	CASMVAGANVLTF	TGTGCCAGCATGGTAGCTGGGGCCAACGTCCTGACTTTC
-	-	TRBV10-3	TRBJ1-1	CAASSTVNTEAFF	TGTGCCGCCTCGAGCACGGTGAACACTGAAGCTTTCTTT
-	TRBD2	TRBV7-9	TRBJ2-5	CASSLLGGKETQYF	TGTGCCAGCAGCTTACTGGGGGGGAAAGAGACCCAGTACTTC
once	TRBD1	TRBV15	TRBJ1-2	CATSRELTGSGGYTF	TGTGCCACCAGCAGAGAGCTGACAGGGTCAGGAGGCTACACCTTC
-	TRBD2	TRBV5-6	TRBJ2-3	CASSYTRGRTDTQYF	TGTGCCAGCAGCTATACACGCGGGAGAACAGATACGCAGTATTTT
-	-	TRBV9	TRBJ1-5	CASSLQGDNQPQHF	TGTGCCAGCAGCCTACAGGGTGACAATCAGCCCCAGCATTTT